This T cell receptor (beta chain) was recorded in a study of blood T cell repertoires in COVID-19. Sequenced by immunoSEQ multiplex PCR; TCRdb stores in-frame clones only, minus some. The sample gives 100,000 to 150,000 clones, 78% of which show up once; about 2.1% is in the top ten. The ends were cut back, 3 bases at V and 0 bases at J, with 12 bases in the middle. The germline gives CDR1 LNHNV, CDR2 YYDKDF (reference sequence). This CDR3 spans 16 amino acids. The sample was peripheral blood. This chain joins TRBV15 and TRBJ1-3; D remains ambiguous. This clonotype originated in a man between 70 and 80 years old with acute or convalescent COVID-19. CDR3 coding DNA: TGTGCCACCAGCAGGAGCGTCTTCGACTCTGGAAACACCATATATTTT. Amino acids: CATSRSVFDSGNTIYF.